This entry lists 24 T cell receptor beta chains sequenced from one sample in a study of T cells in Graves' hyperthyroidism and ophthalmopathy. Researchers took RNA transcripts and amplified the TCR beta CDR3 regions from them. When the TCR CDR3 underwent first-round RT-PCR, the HTBI primer set was used. Each CDR3 protein gets one entry after TCRdb re-called the multiplex PCR reads with MiXCR. Of more than 500,000 distinct CDR3 sequences in the sample, under 60% were seen once. The source material was peripheral blood or thyroid tissue (not recorded which). The receptor set was obtained from an adult woman with Graves' disease, either hyperthyroidism or ophthalmopathy (not recorded which).

CDR3 bases: TGTGCCAGCAGTGAACGGGCAGGGGCAACCTACGAGCAGTACTTC. Its protein is CASSERAGATYEQYF. The chain links TRBV7-9 to TRBJ2-7; D may be TRBD1 (6 bases). The CDR3 spans 15 residues. CDR1 and CDR2 (germline): SEHNR, FQNEAQ (reference sequence). The V end was cut by 6 bases, the J end by 2 bases, with 17 bases between. Based on the CDR3 plus reference TRBV7-9 and TRBJ2-7, the full variable domain is DTGVSQNPRHKITKRGQNVTFRCDPISEHNRLYWYRQTLGQGPEFLTYFQNEAQLEKSRLLSDRFSAERPKGSFSTLEIQRTEQGDSAMYLCASSERAGATYEQYFGPGTRLTVT.

This clonotype occurred many times. This chain joins TRBV2 and TRBJ2-2; a possible D gene is TRBD1 (6 bases). V shed 10 bases and J shed 5 bases, with 20 bases lying between them. Germline assignment: CDR1 SNHLY and CDR2 FYNNEI. There are 15 residues in the CDR3. Here the CDR3 reads CATITVGAGTGELFF. In DNA, the CDR3 is TGTGCCACCATCACGGTGGGGGCCGGAACCGGGGAGCTGTTTTTT.

This clonotype turned up a few times. The chain's CDR3 is CASSVSPGDAYEQYF. CDR3 in DNA: TGTGCCAGCAGCGTATCTCCAGGGGACGCCTACGAGCAGTACTTC. This chain joins TRBV2 and TRBJ2-7, with TRBD1 as a possible D gene (6 bases). CDR1 is SNHLY and CDR2 is FYNNEI in the germline V gene. CDR3 length equals 15 residues. Trimming removed 6 bases from V and 2 bases from J, with 17 bases in between.

The chain has TRBV11-2 and TRBJ2-5; TRBD2 aligns across 8 bases. From germline, CDR1 is SGHAT and CDR2 FQNNGV. The length of the CDR3 is 16 residues. Unmatched junction bases numbered 8, after V lost 3 bases and J lost 2 bases. CDR3 coding DNA: TGTGCCAGCAGCTTGGGAACTAGCGGCGAACAAGAGACCCAGTACTTC. Translating gives CASSLGTSGEQETQYF.

As concerns this clonotype: The junction does not match germline at one end; this may be a read error. This chain uses TRBV10-3 with TRBJ1-2; no clear D gene. CDR1 is ENHRY, CDR2 SYGVKD, per germline. The length of the CDR3 is 14 residues. The CDR3: CASSESAVSMGYTF. The CDR3 region has the DNA TGTGCCAGCAGTGAGTCGGCAGTCTCTATGGGCTACACCTTC.

In its sample, this clonotype was seen once. This sequence joins TRBV6-5 and TRBJ1-1, with D unclear. Germline-derived CDR1 and CDR2 are MNHEY and SVGAGI. V dropped 0 bases and J dropped 4 bases, with 6 bases sitting between them. The CDR3 contains 13 residues. The CDR3 sequence is CASSYSPTTEAFF. Here the CDR3 DNA reads TGTGCCAGCAGTTACTCGCCCACCACTGAAGCTTTCTTT.

On this clonotype itself: This may arise from a read error, as a much more abundant clone is one base away. J is TRBJ1-5 and V is TRBV28; TRBD1 aligns across 12 bases. The CDR3 runs 15 residues. Germline V gives CDR1 MDHEN, CDR2 SYDVKM. The CDR3 protein is CASSGDRGPGQPHHF. The DNA of the CDR3 is TGTGCCAGCAGCGGGGACAGGGGGCCAGGTCAGCCCCATCATTTT.

This clonotype was counted ten times or more. The chain has TRBV11-2 and TRBJ2-7, with D possibly TRBD1 on 6 matching bases. Germline V CDR1 and CDR2: SGHAT, FQNNGV. This CDR3 region has 14 residues. Trimming stripped 5 bases from V and 2 bases from J, with 13 bases between. CDR3 amino acids: CASSKYRDTYEQYF. DNA of the CDR3: TGTGCCAGCAGCAAATATCGGGACACCTACGAGCAGTACTTC.

The genes are TRBV5-1 and TRBJ1-2; the D gene is possibly TRBD1 (6 bases). CDR1 and CDR2 (germline): SGHRS, YFSETQ. The CDR3 runs to 14 residues. With 0 bases removed from V and 3 bases from J, the gap between germline ends came to 9 bases. The CDR3 DNA is TGCGCCAGCAGCTTGGACAGGGACGACTATGGCTACACCTTC. Its protein product is CASSLDRDDYGYTF. Supplemented by reference TRBV5-1 and TRBJ1-2, the full variable domain reads KAGVTQTPRYLIKTRGQQVTLSCSPISGHRSVSWYQQTPGQGLQFLFEYFSETQRNKGNFPGRFSGRQFSNSRSEMNVSTLELGDSALYLCASSLDRDDYGYTFGSGTRLTVV.

The rearrangement joins TRBV7-2 to TRBJ1-3; D is undetermined. Germline V gene sequence: CDR1 SGHTA, CDR2 FQGNSA. This CDR3 is 11 amino acids long. Trimming shortened V by 5 bases and J by 15 bases, and 14 bases separated the two germline ends. DNA for the CDR3: TGTGCCAGCAGCCGCCGGGCCGTCAGATATTTT. Translated: CASSRRAVRYF. Complete variable domain (other parts from reference TRBV7-2 and TRBJ1-3): GAGVSQSPSNKVTEKGKDVELRCDPISGHTALYWYRQSLGQGLEFLIYFQGNSAPDKSGLPSDRFSAERTGGSVSTLTIQRTQQEDSAVYLCASSRRAVRYFGEGSWLTVV.

The rearrangement uses TRBV3-1 and TRBJ1-1; 11 bases align to TRBD1. After removal of 4 bases from V and 1 base from J, the junction contained 11 bases not matched to a gene. Germline lookup yields CDR1 LGHDT and CDR2 YNNKEL (reference sequence). CDR3 length: 18 residues. Here the CDR3 reads CASSRSGQGALQNTEAFF. CDR3 bases: TGTGCCAGCAGCCGGAGTGGACAGGGGGCCCTACAGAACACTGAAGCTTTCTTT.

This clonotype occurred many times. V is TRBV7-8 and J is TRBJ1-5; 11 bases match TRBD1. The CDR3 has 14 amino acids. J was trimmed by 6 bases and V by 6 bases; bases with no gene match: 4. The germline CDR1 and CDR2 sequences are SGHVS and FQNEAQ. The CDR3 DNA sequence: TGTGCCAGCAGTTTGGACAGGGGGCTTCAGCCCCAGCATTTT. Amino acid sequence: CASSLDRGLQPQHF.

This clonotype was observed many times. The chain joins TRBV11-2 to TRBJ1-1; no firm D call. Trimming stripped 5 bases from V and 3 bases from J, with 13 bases between. Germline values: CDR1 SGHAT, CDR2 FQNNGV. The CDR3 has 14 residues. This CDR3 reads CASSLPLVYTEAFF. In DNA, the CDR3 is TGTGCCAGCAGCCTCCCCTTGGTGTACACTGAAGCTTTCTTT.

This clonotype appeared a single time. V is TRBV9 and J is TRBJ2-7, with TRBD2 identical over 11 bases. From germline, CDR1 is SGDLS and CDR2 YYNGEE. Germline trimming cut 0 bases from V and 3 bases from J; bases unmatched to any gene: 5. The CDR3 has 16 amino acids. CDR3: CASSVGTSGSIYEQYF. CDR3 DNA: TGTGCCAGCAGCGTAGGGACTAGCGGGTCCATCTACGAGCAGTACTTC.

The CDR3 DNA sequence: TGTGCCTGGAGTTTGGGTTTCAGGGACACCGGGGAGCTGTTTTTT. The encoded protein is CAWSLGFRDTGELFF. The chain joins TRBV30 to TRBJ2-2; a weak D match, TRBD1 (5 bases). Between the trimmed V and J ends, which lost 2 bases and 3 bases, there was a span of 13 bases. CDR1 is GTSNPN and CDR2 is SVGIG in the germline V gene (reference sequence). This CDR3 contains 15 residues.

A single count supports this clonotype. One junction end disagrees with the germline gene, perhaps due to a read error. The chain combines TRBV5-1 with TRBJ2-2; unclear D gene. CDR1 is SGHRS, CDR2 YFSETQ, per germline. The CDR3 runs to 13 residues. CDR3 nucleotide sequence: TGTGCCAGCAGCTTTTGGCCACCGGGGGAGCTGTTTTTT. It specifies CASSFWPPGELFF. The variable domain in full, completed from reference TRBV5-1 and TRBJ2-2, reads KAGVTQTPRYLIKTRGQQVTLSCSPISGHRSVSWYQQTPGQGLQFLFEYFSETQRNKGNFPGRFSGRQFSNSRSEMNVSTLELGDSALYLCASSFWPPGELFFGEGSRLTVL.

V usage is TRBV7-2 and J usage is TRBJ1-2; 9 bases align to TRBD1. Unmatched junction bases numbered 1, after V lost 0 bases and J lost 5 bases. Germline V lookup: CDR1 SGHTA, CDR2 FQGNSA. This CDR3 region has 14 residues. The CDR3 DNA follows: TGTGCCAGCAGCTTAGCGGACAGGGGTTATGGCTACACCTTC. Translation: CASSLADRGYGYTF.

There are many counts of this clonotype. The J gene is TRBJ1-1, the V gene TRBV3-1; no firm D call. Looked up from germline, CDR1 is LGHDT and CDR2 is YNNKEL (reference sequence). The CDR3 loop spans 11 amino acids. V was cut by 1 base and J by 6 bases, with 3 bases left in between. CDR3 region: CASSQASEAFF. The DNA of the CDR3 is TGTGCCAGCAGCCAAGCCTCTGAAGCTTTCTTT.

This clonotype was counted only a few times. This rearrangement joins TRBV28 to TRBJ2-7; 9 positions match TRBD2. The CDR3 runs to 14 residues. Looked up from germline, CDR1 is MDHEN and CDR2 is SYDVKM. After removal of 5 bases from V and 5 bases from J, the junction contained 7 bases not matched to a gene. CDR3 bases: TGTGCCAGCAGTCCTCCGGGACTAGCCCACGAGCAGTACTTC. It codes for CASSPPGLAHEQYF.

The chain couples TRBV7-3 to TRBJ1-6; D is unclear. The V gene lost 3 bases and the J gene lost 9 bases, with 15 bases spanning the gap. This CDR3 has 15 residues. Germline-derived CDR1 and CDR2 are SGHTA and FQGTGA. This chain's CDR3 is CASSFTGQAGSPLHF. The CDR3 bases are TGTGCCAGCAGCTTCACCGGGCAGGCCGGTTCACCCCTCCACTTT.

This clonotype has more than one count but fewer than ten. The rearrangement joins TRBV2 to TRBJ2-3; TRBD2 agrees at 7 bases. The CDR3 runs 16 residues. Germline loops: CDR1 SNHLY, CDR2 FYNNEI. V lost 2 bases to trimming and J lost 1 base; unmatched junction nucleotides: 6. The CDR3 sequence is CASSERASGGTDTQYF. The DNA for the CDR3 is TGTGCCAGCAGTGAAAGGGCTAGCGGAGGCACAGATACGCAGTATTTT.

The chain recombines TRBV9 with TRBJ1-5, with a possible D match to TRBD1 (5 bases). V lost 3 bases and J 3 bases, leaving 16 bases between the germline ends. This CDR3 is 16 amino acids long. The germline V gene encodes CDR1 SGDLS and CDR2 YYNGEE. The DNA of the CDR3 is TGTGCCAGCAGCGGATCCCGGGACGGACTCAATCAGCCCCAGCATTTT. Its translation: CASSGSRDGLNQPQHF.

This chain connects TRBV2 to TRBJ2-5; D might be TRBD1 (7 bases). CDR1 SNHLY and CDR2 FYNNEI come from the germline V gene. The CDR3 is 15 amino acids. The germline V and J ends were trimmed by 9 bases and 3 bases, with 20 bases remaining between them. The CDR3 reads CASIIDGGGEETQYF. In DNA, the CDR3 is TGTGCCAGTATAATTGACGGAGGGGGCGAAGAGACCCAGTACTTC.

Only a few counts were recorded for this clonotype. The chain joins TRBV15 to TRBJ1-2; possibly TRBD1 for D (6 bases). V was pared by 0 bases and J by 0 bases, with 11 bases between. Germline V lookup: CDR1 LNHNV, CDR2 YYDKDF (reference sequence). CDR3 length: 16 residues. The CDR3 region is CATSREGTGPNYGYTF. CDR3 DNA sequence: TGTGCCACCAGCAGAGAGGGAACAGGGCCTAACTATGGCTACACCTTC.